Below are 16 T cell receptor beta chains sequenced from a single sample in a study of blood T cell repertoires in COVID-19. Sequenced by immunoSEQ multiplex PCR; TCRdb stores in-frame clones only, minus some. Among approximately 25,000 clones listed, around 72% were seen once. Sequencing was performed on peripheral blood. These receptors were taken from a woman over 75 with acute or convalescent COVID-19.

V usage is TRBV18 and J usage is TRBJ1-2, with D maybe TRBD1 (6 bases). The CDR3 runs to 15 residues. V gave up 2 bases and J gave up 8 bases, with 18 bases separating them. Germline assignment: CDR1 KGHSH and CDR2 LQKENI. CDR3 loop: CASSPSRQAAWGYTF. The DNA for the CDR3 is TGTGCCAGCTCACCATCCCGACAGGCCGCATGGGGCTACACCTTC.

This clone occurred a few times. The chain links TRBV7-2 to TRBJ1-2; maybe TRBD1 (6 bases). The CDR3 loop spans 13 amino acids. V gave up 0 bases and J gave up 4 bases, with 6 bases separating them. Germline V gene lookup returns CDR1 SGHTA and CDR2 FQGNSA. The CDR3 region is CASSLAGGYGYTF. The CDR3 nucleotides are TGTGCCAGCAGCTTAGCAGGGGGCTATGGCTACACCTTC.

The sample holds a few counts of this clone. The chain couples TRBV4-1 to TRBJ1-2; D uncertain. V lost 0 bases and J 5 bases, leaving 13 bases between the germline ends. The germline CDR1 and CDR2 sequences are MGHRA and YSYEKL. CDR3 length: 15 residues. Here the CDR3 reads CASSQDTLGGYGYTF. The CDR3 DNA reads TGCGCCAGCAGCCAAGATACACTGGGAGGGTATGGCTACACCTTC.

The gene calls are TRBV5-4 and TRBJ1-1, with D possibly TRBD1 on 5 matching bases. With 1 base removed from V and 8 bases from J, the gap between germline ends came to 12 bases. The CDR3 is 13 residues long. Germline V CDR1 and CDR2: SGHNT, YYREEE (reference sequence). CDR3: CASSLIGQTEAFF. For the CDR3, the DNA is TGTGCCAGCAGCTTGATCGGACAAACCGAAGCTTTCTTT.

This clone was seen a few times. The chain carries TRBV6-5 and TRBJ2-7; TRBD2 is a possible D gene (8 bases). Between the trimmed V and J ends, which lost 10 bases and 4 bases, there was a span of 17 bases. The germline CDR1 and CDR2 sequences are MNHEY and SVGAGI. The CDR3 covers 13 residues. For the CDR3, the DNA is TGTGCCACGCGACAGGGACTAGAATACGAGCAGTACTTC. It specifies CATRQGLEYEQYF.

Only a few counts were recorded for this clone. The gene calls are TRBV7-3 and TRBJ2-3; 12 bases are shared with TRBD1. This CDR3 contains 16 residues. The V segment lost 4 bases and the J segment 8 bases; nucleotides outside the gene matches: 10. Germline CDR1 and CDR2: SGHTA and FQGTGA. CDR3 nucleotide sequence: TGTGCCAGCAGCTCTCTACCCGGGACAGGGGGCTCTACGCAGTATTTT. Translating gives CASSSLPGTGGSTQYF.

The CDR3 DNA reads as TGTGCCAGCAGTTACCAGAACACTGAAGCTTTCTTT. It translates to CASSYQNTEAFF. V gene TRBV6-6 combines with J gene TRBJ1-1; D uncertain. Germline loops: CDR1 MNHNY, CDR2 SVGAGI (reference sequence). V was trimmed by 2 bases and J by 1 base, leaving 2 bases between them. This CDR3 has 12 amino acids.

The V gene is TRBV10-2, the J gene TRBJ1-2, with 11 bases that match TRBD1. V dropped 6 bases and J dropped 5; count of bases not matched to a gene: 5. The CDR3 covers 14 residues. Germline CDR1 and CDR2: WSHSY and SAAADI. In DNA form, the CDR3 reads TGCGCCAGCAGCCTCGGACAGGGGGCATATGGCTACACCTTC. It encodes CASSLGQGAYGYTF.

This clone is a singleton in its sample. J is TRBJ2-5 and V is TRBV15; tentative D call: TRBD2 (5 bases). CDR1 is LNHNV, CDR2 YYDKDF, per germline (reference sequence). V was cut by 3 bases and J by 5 bases, with 16 bases left in between. This CDR3 spans 15 amino acids. The DNA of the CDR3 is TGTGCCACCAGCAGCACTTCCGGGGTCACGGAGACCCAGTACTTC. Protein product: CATSSTSGVTETQYF.

V gene TRBV5-1 combines with J gene TRBJ1-1, with D possibly TRBD1 on 5 matching bases. CDR3 length: 13 amino acids. The V gene lost 4 bases and the J gene lost 2 bases, with 9 bases spanning the gap. Per the germline V gene, CDR1 is SGHRS and CDR2 is YFSETQ. This CDR3 reads CASSVDSNTEAFF. The CDR3, as DNA: TGCGCCAGCAGCGTAGACAGTAACACTGAAGCTTTCTTT.

This clone was recorded a few times. V gene TRBV6-5 combines with J gene TRBJ1-5, with D possibly being TRBD1 (6 bases). The V gene's germline CDR1 is MNHEY and CDR2 SVGAGI. Trimming stripped 4 bases from V and 7 bases from J, with 14 bases between. The CDR3 covers 14 residues. CDR3 sequence (DNA): TGTGCCAGCAGTTGGTCAGGGGCAGGACAGCCCCAGCATTTT. Translating gives CASSWSGAGQPQHF.

This clone was seen repeatedly, ten times or more. CDR3: CASSIARTQPQRVSYNEQFF. CDR3 coding DNA: TGTGCCAGTAGTATAGCTCGGACACAACCTCAAAGGGTGTCCTACAATGAGCAGTTCTTC. The chain recombines TRBV19 with TRBJ2-1; D might be TRBD1 (5 bases). Germline loops: CDR1 LNHDA, CDR2 SQIVND (reference sequence). There are 20 residues in the CDR3. The germline V and J ends were trimmed by 1 base and 1 base, with 23 bases remaining between them. Variable domain in full (rest from reference TRBV19 and TRBJ2-1): DGGITQSPKYLFRKEGQNVTLSCEQNLNHDAMYWYRQDPGQGLRLIYYSQIVNDFQKGDIAEGYSVSREKKESFPLTVTSAQKNPTAFYLCASSIARTQPQRVSYNEQFFGPGTRLTVL.

The V gene is TRBV19, the J gene TRBJ2-3, with 11 bases identical to TRBD2. Losses at the gene ends were 9 bases for V and 5 bases for J; bases not matched to a gene: 10. Germline CDR1 reads LNHDA; CDR2 reads SQIVND (reference sequence). This CDR3 comprises 15 residues. Here the CDR3 reads CASRVAGGPIDTQYF. In DNA form, the CDR3 reads TGTGCCAGCCGGGTAGCGGGAGGGCCAATAGATACGCAGTATTTT.

The rearrangement uses TRBV24-1 and TRBJ2-1, with 7 nucleotides matching TRBD2. The CDR3 runs 15 residues. V shed 9 bases and J 7 bases; nucleotides not matched to a gene: 14. The germline V gene encodes CDR1 KGHDR and CDR2 SFDVKD. This chain's CDR3 is CATRDPRGGLNEQFF. DNA for the CDR3: TGTGCCACCCGCGACCCGCGGGGAGGGTTGAATGAGCAGTTCTTC.

This chain links TRBV4-3 with TRBJ2-7; 12 nucleotides line up with TRBD2. Germline V gives CDR1 LGHNA, CDR2 YSLEER. V gave up 3 bases and J gave up 0 bases; unmatched junction bases: 0. The CDR3 covers 15 residues. The CDR3 coding sequence is TGCGCCAGCAGCCAGGGACTAGCGGGCTCCTACGAGCAGTACTTC. Translation gives CASSQGLAGSYEQYF.

This clone has only a few counts. The genes are TRBV5-6 and TRBJ2-7; D gene uncertain. The germline CDR1 and CDR2 sequences are SGHDT and YYEEEE. The V end was cut by 0 bases, the J end by 4 bases, with 8 bases between. CDR3 size: 13 residues. The CDR3: CASSLVTVYEQYF. As DNA, the CDR3 is TGTGCCAGCAGCTTGGTAACGGTTTACGAGCAGTACTTC.